Listed below are T cell receptor beta chains from one sample, sequenced in a study of blood T cell repertoires in COVID-19. Sequencing used immunoSEQ multiplex PCR; TCRdb keeps in-frame clones, though not all of them. The sample lists 200,000 to 250,000 clones; just over 85% were seen once. Sequencing used PBMCs or T cells enriched from blood (not recorded which). The receptors come from a woman in her thirties or forties with acute COVID-19. CDR3s include the opening cysteine and the closing phenylalanine or tryptophan. A D gene is named only where the DNA matches it firmly. Clone size appears in some rows only: once, few, many, or a class for an expanded clone.

TRBJ2-1 NA TRBV5-1 NA CASSFPITGVSSANNEQFF TGCGCCAGCAGCTTCCCGATCACCGGCGTTTCTAGCGCCAACAATGAGCAGTTCTTC
TRBJ2-7 NA TRBV7-3 NA CASSLGQFYEQYF TGTGCCAGCAGCTTAGGGCAGTTCTACGAGCAGTACTTC
TRBJ2-2 NA TRBV24-1 NA CATSEPGQLTGELFF TGTGCCACCAGTGAACCGGGACAACTGACCGGGGAGCTGTTTTTT
TRBJ2-2 NA TRBV3-1/TRBV3-2 TRBD1 CASSQEGQGTGELFF TGTGCCAGCAGCCAAGAAGGACAGGGAACCGGGGAGCTGTTTTTT
TRBJ1-3 NA TRBV5-1 NA CASSFGGGNTIYF TGCGCCAGCAGCTTTGGCGGAGGAAACACCATATATTTT
TRBJ2-5 once TRBV30 TRBD2 CAWSLGLAGVRETQYF TGTGCCTGGAGTTTAGGTCTAGCGGGAGTGAGGGAGACCCAGTACTTC
TRBJ2-7 few TRBV6-5 TRBD1 CASSYGPGQGSYEQYF TGTGCCAGCAGTTACGGGCCGGGACAGGGGTCCTACGAGCAGTACTTC
TRBJ2-7 NA TRBV28 NA CATAPDSYEQYF TGTGCCACCGCGCCTGACAGCTACGAGCAGTACTTC
TRBJ2-3 NA TRBV18 TRBD2 CASSGLAGSSDTQYF TGTGCCAGCTCAGGACTAGCGGGGAGTTCAGATACGCAGTATTTT
TRBJ1-1 NA TRBV19 TRBD1 CASSWGQANTEAFF TGTGCCAGTAGTTGGGGACAGGCTAACACTGAAGCTTTCTTT
TRBJ1-1 NA TRBV4-1 NA CASSQDEQGYTEAFF TGCGCCAGCAGCCAAGATGAACAGGGTTACACTGAAGCTTTCTTT
TRBJ2-1 NA TRBV24-1 NA CATSGAPPLGDEQFF TGTGCCACCAGTGGAGCTCCTCCTTTAGGGGATGAGCAGTTCTTC
TRBJ2-5 NA TRBV14 TRBD2 CASSHPETSGGQETQYF TGTGCCAGCAGCCACCCCGAGACTAGCGGGGGCCAAGAGACCCAGTACTTC
TRBJ1-5 NA TRBV19 NA CASSINQGHQPQHF TGTGCCAGTAGTATTAACCAGGGCCATCAGCCCCAGCATTTT
TRBJ1-5 NA TRBV6-2/TRBV6-3 TRBD1 CASSYYRGTSNQPQHF TGTGCCAGCAGTTACTACAGGGGAACCAGCAATCAGCCCCAGCATTTT
TRBJ1-5 NA TRBV19 NA CASSSGQPQHF TGTGCCAGTAGTTCGGGTCAGCCCCAGCATTTT
TRBJ2-6 NA TRBV5-1 NA CASSFQDTRSGANVLTF TGCGCCAGCAGCTTCCAGGACACCCGCTCTGGGGCCAACGTCCTGACTTTC
TRBJ2-1 NA TRBV14 NA CASSQHRDSHNEQFF TGTGCCAGCAGCCAACACCGGGACTCTCACAATGAGCAGTTCTTC